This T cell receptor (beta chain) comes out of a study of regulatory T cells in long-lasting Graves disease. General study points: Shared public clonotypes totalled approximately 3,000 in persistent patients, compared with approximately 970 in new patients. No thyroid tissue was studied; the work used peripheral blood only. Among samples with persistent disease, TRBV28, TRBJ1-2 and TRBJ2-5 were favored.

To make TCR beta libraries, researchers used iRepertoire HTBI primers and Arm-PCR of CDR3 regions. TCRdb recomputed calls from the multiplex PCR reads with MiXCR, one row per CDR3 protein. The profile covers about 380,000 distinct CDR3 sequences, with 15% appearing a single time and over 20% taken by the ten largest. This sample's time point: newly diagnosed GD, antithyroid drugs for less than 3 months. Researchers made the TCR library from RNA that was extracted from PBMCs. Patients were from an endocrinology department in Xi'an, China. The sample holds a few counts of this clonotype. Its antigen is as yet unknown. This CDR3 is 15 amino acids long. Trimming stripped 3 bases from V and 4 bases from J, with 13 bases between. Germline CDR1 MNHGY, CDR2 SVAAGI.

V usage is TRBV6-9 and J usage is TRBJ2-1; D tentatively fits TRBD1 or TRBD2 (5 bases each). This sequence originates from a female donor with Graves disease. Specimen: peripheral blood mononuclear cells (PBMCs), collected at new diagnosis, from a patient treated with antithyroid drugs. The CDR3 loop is CASSYRTGRYNEQFF. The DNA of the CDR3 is TGTGCCAGCAGTTACCGGACGGGACGATACAATGAGCAGTTCTTC.